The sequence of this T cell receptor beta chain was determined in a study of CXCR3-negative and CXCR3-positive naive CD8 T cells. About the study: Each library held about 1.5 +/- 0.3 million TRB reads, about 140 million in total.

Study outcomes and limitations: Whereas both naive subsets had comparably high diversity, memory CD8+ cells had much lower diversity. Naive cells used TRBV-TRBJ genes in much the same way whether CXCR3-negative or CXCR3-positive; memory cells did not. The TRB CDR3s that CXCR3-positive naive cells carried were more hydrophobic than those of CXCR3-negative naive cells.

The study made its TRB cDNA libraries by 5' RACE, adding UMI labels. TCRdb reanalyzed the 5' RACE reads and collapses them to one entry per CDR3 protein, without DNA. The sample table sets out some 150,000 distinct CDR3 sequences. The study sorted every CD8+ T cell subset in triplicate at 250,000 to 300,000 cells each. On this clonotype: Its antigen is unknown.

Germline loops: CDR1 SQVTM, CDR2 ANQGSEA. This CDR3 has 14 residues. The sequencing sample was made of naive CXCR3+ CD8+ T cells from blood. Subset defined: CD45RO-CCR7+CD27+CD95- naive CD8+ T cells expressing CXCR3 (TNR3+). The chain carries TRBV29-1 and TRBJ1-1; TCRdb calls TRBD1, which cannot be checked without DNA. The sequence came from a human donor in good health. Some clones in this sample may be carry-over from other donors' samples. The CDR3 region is CSVEVGRGGTEAFF.